This entry features one T cell receptor (beta chain) sequence. Its antigen is still unknown. This record belongs to a study of T cell responses to AZD1222 COVID-19 vaccine. CDR3 size: 13 residues. CDR1 and CDR2 from the germline V gene are MRHNA and SNTAGT. V was pared by 3 bases and J by 1 base, with 3 bases between. Measured with immunoSEQ multiplex PCR; TCRdb has only the in-frame clones, and not every one. The sample consists of 120,000 or so clones, 92% of them appearing once. Whole-study results and caveats: Clonal diversity was possibly underestimated; the donors were predominantly white British and more often female.

The sample was peripheral blood, taken 28 days after the second AZD1222 dose. The chain has TRBV6-4 and TRBJ2-2; D is unclear. This clonotype was obtained from an adult who received the AZD1222 COVID-19 vaccine. CDR3 in amino acids: CASSEGNTGELFF. CDR3 coding DNA: TGTGCCAGCAGTGAGGGGAACACCGGGGAGCTGTTTTTT.